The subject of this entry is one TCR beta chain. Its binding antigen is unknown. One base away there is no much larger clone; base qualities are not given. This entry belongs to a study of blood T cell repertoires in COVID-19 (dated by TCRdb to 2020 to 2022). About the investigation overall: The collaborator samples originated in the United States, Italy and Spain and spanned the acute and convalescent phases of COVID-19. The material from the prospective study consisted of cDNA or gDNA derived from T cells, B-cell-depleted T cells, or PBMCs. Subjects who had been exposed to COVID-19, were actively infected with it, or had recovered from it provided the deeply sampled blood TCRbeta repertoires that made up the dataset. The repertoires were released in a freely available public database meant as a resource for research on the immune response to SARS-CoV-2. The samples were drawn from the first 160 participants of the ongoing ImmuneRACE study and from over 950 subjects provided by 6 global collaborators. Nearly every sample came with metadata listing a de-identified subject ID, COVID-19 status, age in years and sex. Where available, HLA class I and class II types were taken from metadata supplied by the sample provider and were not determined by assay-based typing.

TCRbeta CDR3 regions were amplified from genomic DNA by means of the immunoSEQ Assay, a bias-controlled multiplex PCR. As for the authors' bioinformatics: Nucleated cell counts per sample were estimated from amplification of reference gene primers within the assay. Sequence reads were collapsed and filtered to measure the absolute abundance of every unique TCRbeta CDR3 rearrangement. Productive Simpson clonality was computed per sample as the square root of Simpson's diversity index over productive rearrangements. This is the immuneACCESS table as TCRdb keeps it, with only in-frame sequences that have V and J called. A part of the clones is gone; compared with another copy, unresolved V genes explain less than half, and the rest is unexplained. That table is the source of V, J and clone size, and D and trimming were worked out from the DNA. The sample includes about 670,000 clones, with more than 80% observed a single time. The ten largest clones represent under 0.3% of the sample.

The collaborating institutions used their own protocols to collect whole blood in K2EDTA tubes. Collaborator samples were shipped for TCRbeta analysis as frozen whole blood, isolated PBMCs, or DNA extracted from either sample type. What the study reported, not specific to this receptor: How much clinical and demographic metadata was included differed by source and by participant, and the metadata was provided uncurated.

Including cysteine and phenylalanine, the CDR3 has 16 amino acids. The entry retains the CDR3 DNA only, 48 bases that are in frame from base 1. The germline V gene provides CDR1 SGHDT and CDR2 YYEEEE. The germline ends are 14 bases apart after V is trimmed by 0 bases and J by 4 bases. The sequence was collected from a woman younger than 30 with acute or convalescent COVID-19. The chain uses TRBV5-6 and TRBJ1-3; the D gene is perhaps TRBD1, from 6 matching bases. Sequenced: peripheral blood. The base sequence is TGTGCCAGCAGCTTGGAGGGTCACAGGGCCGGAAACACCATATATTTT. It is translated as CASSLEGHRAGNTIYF.